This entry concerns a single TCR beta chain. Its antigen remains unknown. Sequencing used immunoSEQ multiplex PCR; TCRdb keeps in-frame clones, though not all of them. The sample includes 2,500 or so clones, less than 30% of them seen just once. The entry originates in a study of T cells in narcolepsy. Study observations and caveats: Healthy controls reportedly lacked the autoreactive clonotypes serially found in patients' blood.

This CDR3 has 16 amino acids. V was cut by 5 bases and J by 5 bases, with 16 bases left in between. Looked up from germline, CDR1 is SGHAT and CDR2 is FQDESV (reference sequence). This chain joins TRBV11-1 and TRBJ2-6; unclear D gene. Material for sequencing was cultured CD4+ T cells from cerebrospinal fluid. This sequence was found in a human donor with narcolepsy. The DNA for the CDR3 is TGTGCCAGCAGCGCTGAGTTACAAAGTCGGGCCAACGTCCTGACTTTC. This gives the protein CASSAELQSRANVLTF.